This is a list of T cell receptor beta chains from one sample in a study of metastatic and nonmetastatic thyroid tumors. TCRdb re-called clones from the PCR reads using MiXCR. The table shows about 21,000 clones, with about 30% occurring only once. The sequenced sample consisted of blood. These receptors came from a female donor with papillary thyroid cancer or a benign thyroid nodule (not recorded which). Some clones in this sample may be carry-over from other donors' samples. Each CDR3 is given with its conserved first and last residue. D genes are given only for firm matches. Clone size is stated in some rows and not others, as once, few, many or a class when expanded.

V,J,size,D,CDR3,DNA
TRBV12-3/TRBV12-4,TRBJ1-5,many,NA,CASSLGRPYSNQPQHF,TGTGCCAGCAGTTTAGGCAGACCCTATAGCAATCAGCCCCAGCATTTT
TRBV20-1,TRBJ2-7,medium-sized,NA,CSASLGGQSYEQYF,TGCAGTGCTTCCCTGGGGGGACAGTCCTACGAGCAGTACTTC
TRBV19,TRBJ1-4,NA,TRBD1,CASSRGTATNEKLFF,TGTGCCAGTAGTCGGGGGACAGCAACTAATGAAAAACTGTTTTTT
TRBV28,TRBJ2-1,many,TRBD2,CASSGASGRARNEQFF,TGTGCCAGCAGTGGGGCAAGCGGGAGGGCCAGGAATGAGCAGTTCTTC
TRBV11-3,TRBJ2-7,NA,NA,CASSWYLNGVHAEQYF,TGTGCCAGCAGCTGGTATTTAAATGGGGTCCACGCCGAGCAGTACTTC
TRBV28,TRBJ2-1,medium-sized,TRBD2,CASLAGTSRNNEQFF,TGTGCCAGCTTGGCCGGGACTAGCAGAAACAATGAGCAGTTCTTC
TRBV20-1,TRBJ1-4,once,NA,CSAPNPGASNEKLFF,TGCAGTGCACCTAACCCCGGGGCCTCTAATGAAAAACTGTTTTTT
TRBV6-2/TRBV6-3,TRBJ2-7,few,NA,CASSSTRSHEQYF,TGTGCCAGCAGCTCGACTCGCTCACACGAGCAGTACTTC
TRBV11-3,TRBJ2-1,medium-sized,TRBD2,CASSLVPGGEQFF,TGTGCCAGCAGCTTAGTTCCGGGGGGTGAGCAGTTCTTC
TRBV7-1,TRBJ2-1,many,TRBD2,CASSSRAGLAGGRYNEQFF,TGTGCCAGCAGCTCACGGGCTGGACTAGCGGGAGGTCGCTACAATGAGCAGTTCTTC
TRBV28,TRBJ2-1,many,TRBD2,CASRRLAGGEYNEQFF,TGTGCCAGCAGAAGACTAGCGGGAGGGGAATACAATGAGCAGTTCTTC
TRBV28,TRBJ2-7,many,NA,CASSRYEQYF,TGTGCCAGCAGCCGCTACGAGCAGTACTTC
TRBV29-1,TRBJ1-6,many,NA,CSAPRPYNSPLHF,TGCAGCGCCCCAAGGCCCTATAATTCACCCCTCCACTTT
TRBV27,TRBJ1-5,many,TRBD1,CASRPGGGGVHQPQHF,TGTGCCAGCAGACCCGGGGGAGGGGGCGTCCATCAGCCCCAGCATTTT
TRBV10-3,TRBJ2-7,NA,NA,CAISEEGVFSYEQYF,TGTGCCATCAGTGAGGAAGGGGTGTTCTCCTACGAGCAGTACTTC
TRBV4-1,TRBJ2-2,NA,NA,CASSLTCTGSNTGELFF,TGCGCCAGCAGCCTCACTTGCACAGGTTCAAACACCGGGGAGCTGTTTTTT
TRBV11-2,TRBJ2-7,NA,NA,CASSLVFGQPSYEQYF,TGTGCCAGCAGCTTAGTCTTCGGCCAACCCTCCTACGAGCAGTACTTC
TRBV5-1,TRBJ1-4,NA,NA,CASSPGQGNEKLFF,TGCGCCAGCAGCCCTGGGCAGGGGAATGAAAAACTGTTTTTT
TRBV20-1,TRBJ2-7,NA,NA,CSATQAGINEQYF,TGCAGTGCTACACAAGCGGGTATCAACGAGCAGTACTTC
TRBV7-3,TRBJ2-2,NA,TRBD2,CASSKGTSGRSGELFF,TGTGCCAGCAGCAAAGGGACTAGCGGGAGATCCGGGGAGCTGTTTTTT
TRBV9,TRBJ1-3,NA,NA,CASSVDSTGQLCGNTINF,TGTGCCAGCAGCGTAGACTCGACAGGCCAACTCTGTGGAAACACCATAAATTTT
TRBV28,TRBJ2-2,few,TRBD1,CASSPDRVGAGELFF,TGTGCCAGCAGTCCGGACAGGGTTGGGGCCGGGGAGCTGTTTTTT
TRBV6-2/TRBV6-3,TRBJ2-7,many,TRBD1,CASSYSGTGNYEQYF,TGTGCCAGCAGTTACTCCGGGACAGGCAACTACGAGCAGTACTTC
TRBV7-9,TRBJ1-2,many,NA,CASTTLYGYTF,TGTGCCAGCACCACCCTGTACGGCTACACCTTC
TRBV6-5,TRBJ1-2,few,NA,CASSYEGGGYTF,TGTGCCAGCAGTTACGAAGGCGGTGGCTACACCTTC
TRBV6-4,TRBJ1-5,medium-sized,NA,CASSPDSNQPQHF,TGTGCCAGCAGTCCTGACAGCAATCAGCCCCAGCATTTT
TRBV25-1,TRBJ1-2,few,TRBD1,CASSDRGRDYGYTF,TGTGCCAGCAGTGACAGGGGGCGTGACTATGGCTACACCTTC
TRBV7-2,TRBJ2-5,many,NA,CASSLRFRRYQETQYF,TGTGCCAGCAGCTTACGGTTTAGGCGATACCAAGAGACCCAGTACTTC
TRBV6-4,TRBJ2-2,few,NA,CASSDSTDTGELFF,TGTGCCAGCAGTGACTCGACAGACACCGGGGAGCTGTTTTTT
TRBV15,TRBJ2-7,many,NA,CATSRGPTVTYEQYF,TGTGCCACCAGCAGAGGTCCCACTGTAACCTACGAGCAGTACTTC
TRBV3-1,TRBJ1-2,many,NA,CASSQAIGGYTF,TGTGCCAGCAGCCAGGCCATCGGCGGCTACACCTTC
TRBV6-1,TRBJ2-7,NA,NA,CASSMGWEQYF,TGTGCCAGCAGTATGGGTTGGGAGCAGTACTTC
TRBV6-1,TRBJ2-7,many,NA,CASSDWASDYEQYF,TGTGCCAGCAGTGATTGGGCTAGCGACTACGAGCAGTACTTC
TRBV19,TRBJ1-3,medium-sized,NA,CAASTTLGLLSGNTIYF,TGTGCCGCCAGTACGACGCTGGGCCTACTCTCTGGAAACACCATATATTTT
TRBV14,TRBJ2-7,many,TRBD1,CASSQRHGQGGGEQYF,TGTGCCAGCAGCCAAAGGCATGGACAGGGTGGAGGCGAGCAGTACTTC